This T cell receptor (beta chain) derives from a study of CD8+ T cells in alopecia areata. Study-level information: Treated individuals took tofacitinib by mouth, 5 to 10 mg twice daily.

Germline loops: CDR1 SGDLS, CDR2 YYNGEE. The CDR3 totals 11 residues. V gave up 3 bases and J gave up 5 bases, with 2 bases separating them. Treatment: oral pan-JAK inhibitor, 5-10 mg twice daily. The authors extracted RNA and reverse transcribed it into cDNA as the sequencing template. TCRdb's table, derived via immunoSEQ multiplex PCR, lists solely in-frame clones and lacks some. The sample shows 110,000 to 150,000 clones, about 59% of them seen only once. As to this clone: What it binds is unknown.

Findings and limits, study-wide: Higher clonality and more expanded CD8+ clones appeared in lesional than normal scalp.

J is TRBJ2-2 and V is TRBV9, with D hard to call. The source was CD8+ T cells sorted from blood, collected at week 4, from a patient treated with tofacitinib. The clonotype originates from a human donor with alopecia areata. Here the CDR3 DNA reads TGTGCCAGCAGCGCTACCGGGGAGCTGTTTTTT. It codes for CASSATGELFF.